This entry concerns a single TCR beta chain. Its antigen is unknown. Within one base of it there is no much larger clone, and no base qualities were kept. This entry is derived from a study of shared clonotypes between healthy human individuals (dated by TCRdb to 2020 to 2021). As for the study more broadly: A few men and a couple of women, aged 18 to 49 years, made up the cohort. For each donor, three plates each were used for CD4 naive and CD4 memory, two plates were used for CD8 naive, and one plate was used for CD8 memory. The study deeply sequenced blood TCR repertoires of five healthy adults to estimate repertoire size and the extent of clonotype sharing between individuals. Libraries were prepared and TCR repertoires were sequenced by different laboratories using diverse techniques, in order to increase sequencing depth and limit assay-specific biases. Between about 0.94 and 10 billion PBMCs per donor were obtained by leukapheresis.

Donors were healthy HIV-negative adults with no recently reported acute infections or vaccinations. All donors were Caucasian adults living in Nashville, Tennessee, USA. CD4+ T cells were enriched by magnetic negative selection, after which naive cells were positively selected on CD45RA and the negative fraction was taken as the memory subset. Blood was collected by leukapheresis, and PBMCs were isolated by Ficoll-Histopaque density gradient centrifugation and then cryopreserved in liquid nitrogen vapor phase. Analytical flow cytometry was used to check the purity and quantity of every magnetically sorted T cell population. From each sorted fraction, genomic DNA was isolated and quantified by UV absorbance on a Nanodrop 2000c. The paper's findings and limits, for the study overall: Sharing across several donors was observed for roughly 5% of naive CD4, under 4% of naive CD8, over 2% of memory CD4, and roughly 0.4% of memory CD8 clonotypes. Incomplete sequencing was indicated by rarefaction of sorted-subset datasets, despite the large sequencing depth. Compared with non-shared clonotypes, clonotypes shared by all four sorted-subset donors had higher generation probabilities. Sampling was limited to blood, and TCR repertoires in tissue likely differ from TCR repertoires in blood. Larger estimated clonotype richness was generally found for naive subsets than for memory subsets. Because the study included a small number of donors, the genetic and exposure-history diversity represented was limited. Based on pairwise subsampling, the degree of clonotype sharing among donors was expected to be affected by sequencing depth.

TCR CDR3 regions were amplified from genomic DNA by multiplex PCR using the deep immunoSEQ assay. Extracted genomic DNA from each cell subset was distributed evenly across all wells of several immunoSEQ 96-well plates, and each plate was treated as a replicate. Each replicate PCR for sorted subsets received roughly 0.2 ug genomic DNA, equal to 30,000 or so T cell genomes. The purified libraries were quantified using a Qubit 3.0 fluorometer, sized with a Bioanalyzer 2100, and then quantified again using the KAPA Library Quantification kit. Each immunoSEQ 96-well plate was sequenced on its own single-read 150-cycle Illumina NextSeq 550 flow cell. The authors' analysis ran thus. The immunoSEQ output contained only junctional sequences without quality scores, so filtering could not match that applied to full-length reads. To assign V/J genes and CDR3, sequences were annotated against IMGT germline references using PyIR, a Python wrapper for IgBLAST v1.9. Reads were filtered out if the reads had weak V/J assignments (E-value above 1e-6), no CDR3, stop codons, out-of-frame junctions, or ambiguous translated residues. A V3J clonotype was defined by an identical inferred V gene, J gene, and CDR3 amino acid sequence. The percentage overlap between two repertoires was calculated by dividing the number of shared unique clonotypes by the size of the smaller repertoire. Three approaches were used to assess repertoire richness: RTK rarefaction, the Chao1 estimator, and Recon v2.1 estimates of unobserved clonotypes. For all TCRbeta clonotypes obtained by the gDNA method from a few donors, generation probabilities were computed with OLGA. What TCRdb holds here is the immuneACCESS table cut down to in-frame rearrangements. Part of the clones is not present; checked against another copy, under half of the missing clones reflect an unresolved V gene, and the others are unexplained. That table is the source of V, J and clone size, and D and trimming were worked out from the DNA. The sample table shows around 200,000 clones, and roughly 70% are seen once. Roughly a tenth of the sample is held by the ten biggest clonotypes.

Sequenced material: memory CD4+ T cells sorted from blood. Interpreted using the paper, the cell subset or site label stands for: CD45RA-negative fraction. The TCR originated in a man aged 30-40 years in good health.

The nucleotide sequence is TGCGCCAGCAGCTTGATTCAGGGGATGGGAGAGACCCAGTACTTC. It codes for CASSLIQGMGETQYF. This sequence uses TRBV5-1 and TRBJ2-5; perhaps TRBD1 is the D gene, with 6 bases matching. Reading from cysteine to phenylalanine, the CDR3 counts 15 amino acids. Only CDR3 DNA is held: 45 bases, read in frame from base 1. CDR1 and CDR2, per the germline V gene, are SGHRS and YFSETQ. Trimming costs V 1 base and J 4 bases, and their ends lie 14 bases apart.